This T cell receptor beta chain was captured by sequencing in a study of cytomegalovirus exposure and HLA in healthy donors. The PCR was carried out with 60 Vbeta primers and 13 Jbeta primers. Sequencing used immunoSEQ multiplex PCR; TCRdb keeps in-frame clones, though not all of them. The sample records around 210,000 clones, 65% to 85% being singletons. Germline V gives CDR1 LNHDA, CDR2 SQIVND (reference sequence). After removal of 5 bases from V and 4 bases from J, the junction contained 7 bases not matched to a gene. The CDR3 has 14 residues. Concerning this clone: The target antigen is unknown.

Unrecorded immune exposure was likely among donors, who were nominally healthy when sampled. General study points: It was reported that the classifier diagnosed cytomegalovirus status with high specificity and sensitivity in both the original and validation cohorts. Later on, an analysis tied 15,000 to 20,000 TCR beta sequences to HLA alleles at 0.05 false discovery rate. Generally TCR sequences proved uncommon, though certain public TCRs appeared in numerous donors.

Sequencing used PBMCs. This receptor was obtained from a woman aged 30 to 39 in good health and CMV-seronegative. This chain uses TRBV19 with TRBJ1-2; TRBD1 matches 7 bases. The CDR3 nucleotides are TGTGCCAGTAGTGGTCCGGACAGGCCCTATGGCTACACCTTC. It translates to CASSGPDRPYGYTF.